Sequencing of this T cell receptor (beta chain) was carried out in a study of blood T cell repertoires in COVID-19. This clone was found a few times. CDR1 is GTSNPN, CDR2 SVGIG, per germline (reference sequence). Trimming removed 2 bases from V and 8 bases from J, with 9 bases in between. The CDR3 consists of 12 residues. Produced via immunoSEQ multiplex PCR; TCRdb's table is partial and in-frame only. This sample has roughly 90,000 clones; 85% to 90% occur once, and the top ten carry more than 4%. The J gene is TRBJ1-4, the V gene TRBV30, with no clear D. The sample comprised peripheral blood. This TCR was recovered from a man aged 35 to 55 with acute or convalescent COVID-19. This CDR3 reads CAWSPTREKLFF. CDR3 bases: TGTGCCTGGAGTCCAACACGAGAAAAACTGTTTTTT.